This is a list of T cell receptor beta chains from one sample in a study of CD8+CD57+ T cells in acquired aplastic anemia. TCRdb re-analysed the reads in MiXCR, keeping a single row per CDR3 protein. The data hold roughly 170,000 distinct CDR3 sequences, with about 60% observed a single time. The sample taken for sequencing was sorted CD4+, CD8+, or CD8+CD57+ T cells (not recorded which) from PBMCs. All receptors come from a human donor in good health. Each CDR3 is given with its conserved first and last residue. The order of the fields is V gene, D gene, clone size, CDR3 protein. D genes are given only for firm matches. Clone sizes are given selectively: once, few, many, or a class where the clone is expanded.

>TRBV24-1|NA|NA
CATRGGGESNQPQHF
>TRBV7-9|NA|NA
CASSLRKNTEAFF
>TRBV25-1|TRBD1|many
CASSGTGGPEETQYF
>TRBV24-1|NA|NA
CATSRDGTDTQYF
>TRBV10-3|TRBD1|NA
CAIRGTANQPQHF
>TRBV10-1|NA|NA
CASSSTTRPTDTQYF
>TRBV24-1|NA|NA
CATSDLQETLEYF
>TRBV2|NA|NA
CASSQDRQSTDTQYF
>TRBV7-6|NA|NA
CASSYIHRIFCEQYF
>TRBV11-2|TRBD1|NA
CASSKTGANYEQYF
>TRBV7-9|TRBD1|NA
CTSSLRDRETGELFF
>TRBV20-1|TRBD1|NA
CSAKGTVGDQYF
>TRBV11-2|NA|few
CASSFVLGLETQYF
>TRBV7-8|NA|NA
CASSPGGRDTTYEQYF
>TRBV2|NA|NA
CASSEPSLVLSTDTQYF
>TRBV7-9|TRBD2|few
CASSPGGAGETQYF
>TRBV24-1|NA|NA
CATSDDIFREDTQYF
>TRBV5-6|NA|many
CASSLSSSYPEAFF
>TRBV7-2|NA|many
CASSQEGGFLPYEQYF
>TRBV12-5|NA|NA
CASSYPREMNTEAFF
>TRBV11-2|TRBD2|many
CASSSGAGGPYNEQFF
>TRBV4-1|NA|once
CASSQEIGTYEQYF
>TRBV7-2|NA|NA
CASSLALVGEQYF
>TRBV20-1|TRBD1|many
CSAKGTVGDYEQYF
>TRBV2|TRBD1|NA
CASKWGMDRRRDTQYF
>TRBV6-5|NA|NA
CAGSYSTGNGYTF
>TRBV7-4|NA|NA
CASSFSTYRATNEKLFF
>TRBV20-1|TRBD2|many
CSAKDSGRARTGELFF
>TRBV10-3|NA|once
CAISEEEGETQYF
>TRBV7-8|NA|NA
CASSLRANYGYTF
>TRBV7-8|NA|NA
CASSQDQVSSYEQYF
>TRBV7-3|NA|NA
CASSPSDRDTQYF
>TRBV5-1|NA|NA
CASSLTGLHEQYF
>TRBV28|NA|many
CASKDGNQPQHF
>TRBV20-1|NA|NA
CSARDDYEQFF
>TRBV12-3/TRBV12-4|TRBD1|NA
CASSLEARQGNGAFF
>TRBV7-2|NA|NA
CASSLAGQQETQYF
>TRBV6-1|NA|NA
CASRTPTGNTEAFF
>TRBV5-6|NA|NA
CASSPGTPEAFF
>TRBV15|NA|once
CATSSYVGGEGYNEQFF
>TRBV15|NA|few
CATSSERGEQFF
>TRBV11-2|TRBD2|many
CASSLVTSGRLYEQYF
>TRBV2|TRBD2|NA
CASGTSGNNEQFF
>TRBV7-7|NA|NA
CASSPHSGTYEQYF
>TRBV19|NA|NA
CASSPRAHSFQPQHF
>TRBV15|NA|NA
CATSRFTGQIPQSYEQYF
>TRBV6-5|NA|NA
CASSERCSELTTVHQPQHF
>TRBV7-3|NA|NA
CANSLLGDVNEQFF
>TRBV20-1|NA|few
CSAVHAASNQPQHF
>TRBV19|TRBD2|NA
CASSTSGRYDEQFF
>TRBV29-1|TRBD1|NA
CSVGGQEKLFF
>TRBV7-3|NA|many
CASSPTGANEQFF
>TRBV7-9|TRBD2|NA
CASSQTSGRPNEQFF
>TRBV5-1|TRBD1|many
CASSLGTDRAVGYTF
>TRBV10-3|TRBD1|NA
CAISESLGTGAFF